The next 26 T cell receptor beta chains were all read from a single sample in a study of blood T cell repertoires in COVID-19. The data were produced by immunoSEQ multiplex PCR, yet TCRdb's version contains in-frame clones alone and is incomplete. Of almost 400,000 clones in the sample, approximately 87% were seen once. The sequencing sample was made of PBMCs or T cells enriched from blood (not recorded which). All receptors derive from a woman aged 30 to 39 with acute COVID-19.

This clone was detected once. The chain couples TRBV4-1 to TRBJ1-1, with 7 bases that match TRBD1. CDR3 length equals 13 residues. CDR1 and CDR2 from the germline V gene are MGHRA and YSYEKL. The trim removed 5 bases at V and 6 bases at J, leaving 6 bases unmatched. The CDR3, as DNA: TGCGCCAGCAGCAACGTCCAGGGGGCTGAAGCTTTCTTT. Translated, it gives CASSNVQGAEAFF.

The chain combines TRBV10-3 with TRBJ2-7; 10 bases map to TRBD1. J was trimmed by 5 bases and V by 6 bases; bases with no gene match: 10. Germline CDR1 is ENHRY and CDR2 is SYGVKD. The CDR3 has 15 residues. CDR3 DNA sequence: TGTGCCATCAGGAATAGGACAGGGGGGTCGGACGAGCAGTACTTC. This sequence encodes CAIRNRTGGSDEQYF.

This chain joins TRBV6-5 and TRBJ2-7; no firm D call. Germline lookup yields CDR1 MNHEY and CDR2 SVGAGI. CDR3 length: 16 residues. V lost 0 bases to trimming and J lost 3 bases, with 15 bases between them. The CDR3 reads CASSYSFSSPDYEQYF. CDR3 in DNA: TGTGCCAGCAGTTACTCGTTTAGCTCCCCGGACTACGAGCAGTACTTC.

This chain connects TRBV18 to TRBJ1-1, with TRBD1 matching over 9 bases. With 5 bases clipped from V and 2 bases from J, the junction kept 3 bases outside the gene matches. The CDR3 extends over 14 amino acids. The V gene's germline CDR1 is KGHSH and CDR2 LQKENI. The CDR3 bases are TGTGCCAGCTCAGTGGGACAGGGAAACACTGAAGCTTTCTTT. This gives the protein CASSVGQGNTEAFF.

This clone appeared once. The rearrangement links TRBV9 to TRBJ1-5; no clear D gene. CDR3 size: 13 residues. Germline CDR1 and CDR2: SGDLS and YYNGEE. V dropped 4 bases and J dropped 0 bases, with 5 bases sitting between them. The chain's CDR3 is CASSTGSNQPQHF. DNA for the CDR3: TGTGCCAGCAGCACGGGTAGCAATCAGCCCCAGCATTTT.

The chain is built from TRBV10-3 and TRBJ2-7, with 7 bases that match TRBD1. CDR1 ENHRY and CDR2 SYGVKD come from the germline V gene. The length of the CDR3 is 17 residues. V was clipped by 4 bases and J by 2 bases; unmatched bases: 14. The CDR3 region has the DNA TGTGCCATCAGTGTAACCCGGGACAGCAACCCTACCTACGAGCAGTACTTC. This encodes CAISVTRDSNPTYEQYF.

The chain carries TRBV2 and TRBJ1-5; maybe TRBD1 (6 bases). This CDR3 has 17 amino acids. Germline loops: CDR1 SNHLY, CDR2 FYNNEI. Deletions cut 5 bases from V and 0 bases from J, with 17 bases between. This CDR3 is CASSNWGQGLSNQPQHF. In nucleotides, the CDR3 is TGTGCCAGCAGTAACTGGGGACAAGGGCTTAGCAATCAGCCCCAGCATTTT.

The V and J genes are TRBV5-8 and TRBJ1-2; 9 nucleotides line up with TRBD1. The CDR3 sequence is 15 residues long. CDR1 SGHTS and CDR2 YDEGEE come from the germline V gene. The V and J ends lost 2 bases and 5 bases, in that order; junction bases with no gene match: 7. The CDR3 reads CASSFNRGQRYGYTF. CDR3 in DNA: TGTGCCAGCAGCTTTAACAGGGGGCAGAGGTATGGCTACACCTTC. Looking up the rest from reference TRBV5-8 and TRBJ1-2 gives the full variable domain: EAGVTQSPTHLIKTRGQQATLRCSPISGHTSVYWYQQALGLGLQFLLWYDEGEERNRGNFPPRFSGRQFPNYSSELNVNALELEDSALYLCASSFNRGQRYGYTFGSGTRLTVV.

J is TRBJ2-3 and V is TRBV7-2; 7 bases are a match to TRBD2. The junction had 9 bases not matched to a gene; V was cut back by 5 bases and J by 13 bases. From germline, CDR1 is SGHTA and CDR2 FQGNSA. The CDR3 contains 12 residues. The CDR3 reads CASSPGLGSEYF. CDR3 nucleotides: TGTGCCAGCAGCCCCGGACTAGGGTCGGAGTATTTT.

The chain has TRBV5-6 and TRBJ1-2, with D unresolved. The ends were cut back, 6 bases at V and 1 base at J, with 4 bases in the middle. There are 11 residues in the CDR3. The germline CDR1 and CDR2 sequences are SGHDT and YYEEEE. CDR3 sequence reads: CASTRNYGYTF. Here the CDR3 DNA reads TGTGCCAGCACCCGTAACTATGGCTACACCTTC.

The chain is built from TRBV6-2 or TRBV6-3 and TRBJ1-5, with TRBD1 as a possible D gene (6 bases). The CDR3 is made up of 15 amino acids. In germline, CDR1 is MNHEY, CDR2 SVGEGT. V shed 6 bases and J shed 3 bases, with 15 bases lying between them. DNA of the CDR3: TGTGCCAGCAGCCCATATCGGACAGACAATCAGCCCCAGCATTTT. Protein: CASSPYRTDNQPQHF.

This sequence joins TRBV29-1 and TRBJ1-1; maybe TRBD1 (6 bases). Germline CDR1 is SQVTM and CDR2 is ANQGSEA. Trimming cost V 7 bases and J 5 bases, with 11 bases left between them. This CDR3 is built from 11 residues. CDR3 loop: CSAWTVTEAFF. CDR3 DNA: TGCAGCGCCTGGACAGTTACTGAAGCTTTCTTT. The complete variable domain, with remaining parts taken from reference TRBV29-1 and TRBJ1-1, reads SAVISQKPSRDICQRGTSLTIQCQVDSQVTMMFWYRQQPGQSLTLIATANQGSEATYESGFVIDKFPISRPNLTFSTLTVSNMSPEDSSIYLCSAWTVTEAFFGQGTRLTVV.

The rearrangement joins TRBV6-2 or TRBV6-3 to TRBJ1-6, with 8 bases fitting TRBD1. This CDR3 is built from 17 residues. Trimming took 2 bases from V and 7 from J; bases not matched to a gene: 10. From germline, CDR1 is MNHEY and CDR2 SVGEGT. CDR3 nucleotide sequence: TGTGCCAGCAGTTACGGACGTGACAGGGGTCTCAATTCACCCCTCCACTTT. It yields the protein CASSYGRDRGLNSPLHF.

The chain recombines TRBV10-2 with TRBJ2-5, with 14 nucleotides matching TRBD2. This CDR3 is 15 amino acids long. CDR1 is WSHSY, CDR2 SAAADI, per germline. The junction had 2 bases not matched to a gene; V was cut back by 8 bases and J by 0 bases. CDR3 loop: CASRTSGGYQETQYF. CDR3 bases: TGCGCCAGCCGGACTAGCGGGGGGTACCAAGAGACCCAGTACTTC.

The genes are TRBV30 and TRBJ1-6, with TRBD1 matching 7 bases. CDR1 is GTSNPN and CDR2 is SVGIG in the germline V gene (reference sequence). J lost 2 bases, V lost 3 bases, and 4 bases had no gene match. CDR3 length equals 15 residues. DNA for the CDR3: TGTGCCTGGAGGACAGGGAACACCTATAATTCACCCCTCCACTTT. This sequence encodes CAWRTGNTYNSPLHF.

The rearrangement joins TRBV24-1 to TRBJ2-5; maybe TRBD2 (6 bases). The V gene's germline CDR1 is KGHDR and CDR2 SFDVKD. This CDR3 is built from 13 residues. V lost 6 bases to trimming and J lost 7 bases, with 14 bases between them. DNA of the CDR3: TGTGCCACCAGTCCGCGGGGAGCGGGGACCCAGTACTTC. Translation gives CATSPRGAGTQYF.

The chain combines TRBV7-2 with TRBJ2-7; TRBD1 agrees at 8 bases. The CDR3 contains 15 residues. The germline CDR1 and CDR2 sequences are SGHTA and FQGNSA. V lost 0 bases to trimming and J lost 6 bases; unmatched junction nucleotides: 7. CDR3 amino acids: CASSLARRGLGEQYF. The CDR3 nucleotides read TGTGCCAGCAGCTTAGCGCGCAGGGGGCTCGGCGAGCAGTACTTC.

The chain has TRBV5-1 and TRBJ2-3; TRBD1 aligns across 7 bases. V lost 2 bases, J lost 5 bases, and 8 bases stayed unmatched. Germline V gives CDR1 SGHRS, CDR2 YFSETQ. CDR3 length equals 15 residues. DNA of the CDR3: TGCGCCAGCAGCTTAGAGGGGGCGCAAGGAGATACGCAGTATTTT. Translated, it gives CASSLEGAQGDTQYF.

The chain links TRBV6-5 to TRBJ1-2, with 10 bases that match TRBD1. This CDR3 is built from 15 residues. The ends lost 5 bases at V and 4 bases at J; junction bases unmatched: 7. Germline V lookup: CDR1 MNHEY, CDR2 SVGAGI. CDR3 amino acids: CASSKRDRGSYGYTF. The CDR3 DNA reads as TGTGCCAGCAGTAAGCGGGACAGGGGATCCTATGGCTACACCTTC.

In the case of this clone: This sample includes further DNA sequences coding for the same CDR3. The chain employs TRBV2 and TRBJ1-2; no firm D call. The CDR3 runs 14 residues. The ends were cut back, 1 base at V and 0 bases at J, with 6 bases in the middle. The germline V gene has CDR1 SNHLY and CDR2 FYNNEI. DNA of the CDR3: TGTGCCAGCAGTGAAGGCGGCACTAACTATGGCTACACCTTC. Its translation is CASSEGGTNYGYTF.

This clone was seen a handful of times. This chain connects TRBV15 to TRBJ2-1; 8 positions match TRBD2. This CDR3 spans 17 amino acids. Germline-derived CDR1 and CDR2 are LNHNV and YYDKDF (reference sequence). The V gene end was trimmed by 1 base and the J gene end by 2 bases; junction bases not matched to a gene: 7. The CDR3: CATSRGGRGAPYNEQFF. As DNA, the CDR3 is TGTGCCACCAGCAGAGGCGGGCGGGGGGCCCCCTACAATGAGCAGTTCTTC.

The genes are TRBV10-2 and TRBJ2-1, with a possible D match to TRBD1 (5 bases). The CDR3 loop spans 16 amino acids. The germline V gene has CDR1 WSHSY and CDR2 SAAADI. V dropped 6 bases and J dropped 4 bases, with 19 bases sitting between them. The CDR3 DNA reads TGCGCCAGCAGCCAGAACAGGTATCCGACATACAATGAGCAGTTCTTC. Its protein product is CASSQNRYPTYNEQFF.

The J gene is TRBJ2-7, the V gene TRBV27; no definite D call. Germline lookup yields CDR1 MNHEY and CDR2 SMNVEV (reference sequence). V lost 2 bases to trimming and J lost 2 bases, with 16 bases between them. The CDR3 covers 16 residues. The CDR3 sequence: CASSLEAPPTPYEQYF. The CDR3 region has the DNA TGTGCCAGCAGTTTAGAGGCCCCGCCAACCCCCTACGAGCAGTACTTC.

J is TRBJ1-6 and V is TRBV27; TRBD1 is a possible D gene (5 bases). The germline gives CDR1 MNHEY, CDR2 SMNVEV (reference sequence). V was clipped by 2 bases and J by 7 bases, with 6 bases between them. This CDR3 comprises 13 residues. The CDR3 nucleotides read TGTGCCAGCAGTTTAGCAGGGAATTCACCCCTCCACTTT. Encoded protein: CASSLAGNSPLHF.

The chain joins TRBV5-5 to TRBJ1-3, with TRBD1 matching over 7 bases. V shed 4 bases and J 4 bases; nucleotides not matched to a gene: 8. Germline V gene data show CDR1 as SGHKS and CDR2 as YYEKEE (reference sequence). This CDR3 contains 15 residues. Here the CDR3 reads CASSPVGTVGNTIYF. Written as DNA, the CDR3 is TGTGCCAGCAGCCCTGTAGGGACAGTGGGAAACACCATATATTTT.

This rearrangement joins TRBV5-1 to TRBJ1-1; TRBD1 matches 11 bases. This CDR3 spans 18 amino acids. Germline V CDR1 and CDR2: SGHRS, YFSETQ. Trimming cost V 4 bases and J 0 bases; bases outside gene matches: 11. CDR3 nucleotide sequence: TGCGCCAGCAGCCCAGGGGGACAGGGGGTCAATATGAACACTGAAGCTTTCTTT. Its translation is CASSPGGQGVNMNTEAFF.